This entry lists 14 T cell receptor beta chains sequenced from one sample in a study of OX40 agonist ivuxolimab in advanced cancers. The table came from immunoSEQ multiplex PCR; TCRdb's copy has only in-frame clones and leaves some out. Of 70,000 or so clones in the sample, about 90% were seen once. The specimen comprised CD4+ or CD8+ T cells sorted from blood, sampled in a trial of the OX40 agonist ivuxolimab. The receptor set was obtained from an adult with an advanced solid tumor such as melanoma, head and neck, liver or kidney cancer.

DNA of the CDR3: TGTGCCAGTAACCACAGAAACACAGATACGCAGTATTTT. Translation gives CASNHRNTDTQYF. The rearrangement uses TRBV19 and TRBJ2-3; the D is unclear. Germline V gene lookup returns CDR1 LNHDA and CDR2 SQIVND (reference sequence). Trimming stripped 7 bases from V and 2 bases from J, with 10 bases between. The CDR3 extends over 13 amino acids. Full variable domain (rest looked up from reference TRBV19 and TRBJ2-3): DGGITQSPKYLFRKEGQNVTLSCEQNLNHDAMYWYRQDPGQGLRLIYYSQIVNDFQKGDIAEGYSVSREKKESFPLTVTSAQKNPTAFYLCASNHRNTDTQYFGPGTRLTVL.

This clone is a singleton in its sample. The chain links TRBV28 to TRBJ2-1; 12 nucleotides agree with TRBD2. The CDR3 extends over 16 amino acids. The junction had 7 bases not matched to a gene; V was cut back by 6 bases and J by 4 bases. Germline lookup yields CDR1 MDHEN and CDR2 SYDVKM. CDR3 in amino acids: CASRESGLAGYNEQFF. As DNA, the CDR3 is TGTGCCAGCAGGGAGTCGGGACTAGCGGGTTACAATGAGCAGTTCTTC.

The V call is TRBV6-6, the J call TRBJ2-5; no definite D call. This CDR3 is built from 12 residues. V was trimmed by 5 bases and J by 1 base, leaving 5 bases between them. Germline CDR1 is MNHNY and CDR2 is SVGAGI (reference sequence). CDR3 nucleotide sequence: TGTGCCAGCAGTAGACTCCAAGAGACCCAGTACTTC. Protein: CASSRLQETQYF.

The chain couples TRBV7-2 to TRBJ1-1; TRBD1 matches at 7 bases. With V trimmed by 1 base and J by 1 base, 9 bases remained unmatched. The CDR3 runs 17 residues. Germline assignment: CDR1 SGHTA and CDR2 FQGNSA. The CDR3 DNA reads as TGTGCCAGCAGCTTAGAATTGGGGACAGCCCAGAACACTGAAGCTTTCTTT. It is translated as CASSLELGTAQNTEAFF.

This clone occurred once. The rearrangement joins TRBV28 to TRBJ1-2; 12 nucleotides align to TRBD1. Germline loops: CDR1 MDHEN, CDR2 SYDVKM. V lost 5 bases to trimming and J lost 5 bases; unmatched junction nucleotides: 9. The CDR3 spans 16 residues. The chain's CDR3 is CASSPTQGQGAYGYTF. CDR3 coding DNA: TGTGCCAGCAGTCCTACCCAGGGACAGGGGGCATATGGCTACACCTTC.

The chain has TRBV5-4 and TRBJ2-5; TRBD1 agrees at 11 bases. This CDR3 is built from 16 residues. The germline V gene encodes CDR1 SGHNT and CDR2 YYREEE (reference sequence). Trimming at V came to 5 bases and at J to 4 bases, leaving 10 bases not matched to a gene. The CDR3 DNA follows: TGTGCCAGCAGGCCGCAAACCGGGACAGGGGGAGAGACCCAGTACTTC. Protein: CASRPQTGTGGETQYF.

The chain recombines TRBV19 with TRBJ2-5; 13 positions agree with TRBD2. This CDR3 comprises 15 residues. Trimming took 6 bases from V and 4 from J; bases not matched to a gene: 5. In germline, CDR1 is LNHDA, CDR2 SQIVND (reference sequence). The chain's CDR3 is CASSLRLAGGETQYF. As DNA, the CDR3 is TGTGCCAGTAGCCTCAGACTAGCGGGAGGAGAGACCCAGTACTTC. The variable domain in full, with the rest retrieved from reference TRBV19 and TRBJ2-5, is DGGITQSPKYLFRKEGQNVTLSCEQNLNHDAMYWYRQDPGQGLRLIYYSQIVNDFQKGDIAEGYSVSREKKESFPLTVTSAQKNPTAFYLCASSLRLAGGETQYFGPGTRLLVL.

The chain joins TRBV9 to TRBJ1-1; 9 nucleotides line up with TRBD1. Germline loops: CDR1 SGDLS, CDR2 YYNGEE. The J segment lost 0 bases and the V segment lost 5 bases, leaving 8 bases of the junction unmatched. This CDR3 region has 16 residues. The CDR3 DNA reads as TGTGCCAGCAGTGCCGGGACAGGGAGTTTGAACACTGAAGCTTTCTTT. Translating gives CASSAGTGSLNTEAFF.

With regard to this clone: Other DNA sequences of this sample code for an identical CDR3. The chain recombines TRBV5-1 with TRBJ2-7; D may be TRBD1 (6 bases). The CDR3 has 12 residues. CDR1 and CDR2 from the germline V gene are SGHRS and YFSETQ. V dropped 2 bases and J dropped 5 bases, with 8 bases sitting between them. CDR3 bases: TGCGCCAGCAGCTTAGGGGGTGACGAGCAGTACTTC. Protein: CASSLGGDEQYF.

This chain joins TRBV9 and TRBJ2-2; D unclear. The V end was cut by 5 bases, the J end by 2 bases, with 10 bases between. The length of the CDR3 is 14 residues. Germline CDR1 reads SGDLS; CDR2 reads YYNGEE. The CDR3 reads CASSTDGNTGELFF. CDR3 coding DNA: TGTGCCAGCAGTACGGACGGTAACACCGGGGAGCTGTTTTTT. Complete variable domain (other parts from reference TRBV9 and TRBJ2-2): DSGVTQTPKHLITATGQRVTLRCSPRSGDLSVYWYQQSLDQGLQFLIQYYNGEERAKGNILERFSAQQFPDLHSELNLSSLELGDSALYFCASSTDGNTGELFFGEGSRLTVL.

The chain uses TRBV6-4 and TRBJ2-1, with 9 bases matching TRBD2. In germline, CDR1 is MRHNA, CDR2 SNTAGT. The CDR3 consists of 14 residues. V shed 4 bases, J shed 7 bases, and the junction held 5 bases outside the gene matches. The CDR3 is CASSAAGGWNEQFF. The CDR3 DNA is TGTGCCAGCAGTGCGGCGGGGGGGTGGAATGAGCAGTTCTTC.

The chain carries TRBV2 and TRBJ2-7, with TRBD1 matching 8 bases. There are 16 residues in the CDR3. Unmatched junction bases numbered 9, after V lost 3 bases and J lost 2 bases. CDR1 is SNHLY and CDR2 is FYNNEI in the germline V gene. As DNA, the CDR3 is TGTGCCAGCAGTGATGGCGAGTGGACAGGGACCTACGAGCAGTACTTC. Encoded protein: CASSDGEWTGTYEQYF.

This rearrangement joins TRBV7-3 to TRBJ2-1, with a tentative D call TRBD2 (6 bases). The CDR3 consists of 14 residues. The V gene lost 2 bases and the J gene lost 3 bases, with 8 bases spanning the gap. CDR1 and CDR2 (germline): SGHTA, FQGTGA. The CDR3 loop is CASSLAGSYNEQFF. The CDR3 nucleotides are TGTGCCAGCAGCTTAGCGGGGAGCTACAATGAGCAGTTCTTC.

This clone has only one observation. This rearrangement joins TRBV5-4 to TRBJ2-2, with TRBD2 identical over 13 bases. The CDR3 has 18 amino acids. V gave up 5 bases and J gave up 4 bases; unmatched junction bases: 11. CDR1 and CDR2 from the germline V gene are SGHNT and YYREEE (reference sequence). The CDR3 nucleotides read TGTGCCAGCAGTGACGGAACTAGCGGGAGGGCCCTCACCGGGGAGCTGTTTTTT. Translated, it gives CASSDGTSGRALTGELFF.